The rows below give T cell receptor beta chains drawn from one sample of a study of OX40 agonist ivuxolimab in advanced cancers. Repertoires were generated with immunoSEQ multiplex PCR, while TCRdb's copy carries only in-frame clones and drops some. In the table there are approximately 69,000 clones, around 94% of which are singletons. The input for sequencing was CD4+ or CD8+ T cells sorted from blood, taken in a trial of the OX40 agonist ivuxolimab. These receptors originate from an adult with an advanced solid tumor such as melanoma, head and neck, liver or kidney cancer. CDR3s include the opening cysteine and the closing phenylalanine or tryptophan. The D gene is left open where the match is weak.

j_call,v_call,d_call,cdr3_aa,cdr3_nt
TRBJ2-7,TRBV29-1,-,CSVRQGTGEQYF,TGCAGCGTGAGGCAGGGGACGGGCGAGCAGTACTTC
TRBJ2-1,TRBV2,-,CASMLNFGLYNEQFF,TGTGCCAGCATGCTTAACTTTGGCCTCTACAATGAGCAGTTCTTC
TRBJ1-3,TRBV28,TRBD1,CASSEPTGLSGNTIYF,TGTGCCAGCAGTGAGCCGACAGGGCTCTCTGGAAACACCATATATTTT
TRBJ2-7,TRBV7-8,-,CASSPGTPNYEQYF,TGTGCCAGCAGCCCCGGGACACCGAACTACGAGCAGTACTTC
TRBJ2-5,TRBV7-3,-,CASSLFGQAGETQYF,TGTGCCAGCAGCCTCTTTGGACAGGCGGGGGAGACCCAGTACTTC
TRBJ2-7,TRBV5-1,-,CASSPKDHDPSYEQYF,TGCGCCAGCAGCCCGAAAGACCACGACCCCTCCTACGAGCAGTACTTC
TRBJ2-1,TRBV4-1,-,CASSQRPPTPLYNEQFF,TGCGCCAGCAGCCAACGGCCCCCGACACCTCTATACAATGAGCAGTTCTTC
TRBJ2-7,TRBV7-8,TRBD2,CASSLFFSGSYEQYF,TGTGCCAGCAGCTTATTTTTTAGCGGGAGTTACGAGCAGTACTTC
TRBJ1-1,TRBV25-1,TRBD1,CASKTGEGTEAFF,TGTGCCAGCAAGACAGGGGAAGGTACTGAAGCTTTCTTT
TRBJ1-5,TRBV7-8,-,CASSFNKIRSLSNQPQHF,TGTGCCAGCAGCTTCAATAAGATCCGTTCCCTTAGCAATCAGCCCCAGCATTTT
TRBJ2-3,TRBV9,TRBD2,CASSVERAGGSTDTQYF,TGTGCCAGCAGCGTAGAAAGAGCGGGGGGTAGCACAGATACGCAGTATTTT
TRBJ2-7,TRBV7-6,-,CASSYGTSYEQYF,TGTGCCAGCAGCTACGGGACCTCCTACGAGCAGTACTTC
TRBJ2-7,TRBV28,-,CASRPPGDLSQEQYF,TGTGCCAGCAGGCCCCCGGGGGACCTGTCGCAGGAGCAGTACTTC
TRBJ1-2,TRBV5-5,-,CASSLARRAKYGYTF,TGTGCCAGCAGCTTGGCGCGCAGAGCGAAGTATGGCTACACCTTC
TRBJ2-7,TRBV19,-,CASSAGSLRSYEQYF,TGTGCCAGTAGTGCAGGGAGTTTGAGGTCCTACGAGCAGTACTTC
TRBJ2-3,TRBV29-1,TRBD2,CSVGTSGRGTDTQYF,TGCAGCGTTGGGACTAGCGGGAGGGGCACAGATACGCAGTATTTT
TRBJ1-5,TRBV2,TRBD1,CASSTGAYSNQPQHF,TGTGCCAGCAGTACAGGGGCCTATAGCAATCAGCCCCAGCATTTT
TRBJ2-7,TRBV6-5,-,CASSYGGGNSYEQYF,TGTGCCAGCAGTTACGGTGGGGGAAACTCCTACGAGCAGTACTTC
TRBJ2-5,TRBV28,TRBD2,CASSPGLAGGRETQYF,TGTGCCAGCAGTCCAGGACTAGCGGGAGGGCGGGAGACCCAGTACTTC
TRBJ2-1,TRBV19,TRBD2,CASSIDLLGYSGSSYNEQFF,TGTGCCAGTAGTATAGATCTGCTCGGCTACAGCGGGAGCTCCTACAATGAGCAGTTCTTC
TRBJ1-5,TRBV9,-,CASARGESNQPQHF,TGTGCCAGCGCGAGGGGGGAGAGCAATCAGCCCCAGCATTTT
TRBJ1-2,TRBV6-5,-,CASSYSRGSFPDGYTF,TGTGCCAGCAGTTACTCCAGGGGTTCTTTTCCGGATGGCTACACCTTC
TRBJ2-2,TRBV9,-,CASSSGRGELFF,TGTGCCAGCAGTTCGGGACGAGGGGAGCTGTTTTTT
TRBJ2-1,TRBV4-1,TRBD2,CASSQGGVSGGAGFF,TGCGCCAGCAGCCAAGGAGGTGTTAGCGGGGGGGCCGGGTTCTTC
TRBJ1-3,TRBV10-3,-,CAIRLEGLAGNTIYF,TGTGCCATCAGGTTGGAGGGACTCGCTGGAAACACCATATATTTT
TRBJ2-7,TRBV5-8,-,CASNRDSYEQYF,TGTGCCAGCAACAGGGACTCCTACGAGCAGTACTTC